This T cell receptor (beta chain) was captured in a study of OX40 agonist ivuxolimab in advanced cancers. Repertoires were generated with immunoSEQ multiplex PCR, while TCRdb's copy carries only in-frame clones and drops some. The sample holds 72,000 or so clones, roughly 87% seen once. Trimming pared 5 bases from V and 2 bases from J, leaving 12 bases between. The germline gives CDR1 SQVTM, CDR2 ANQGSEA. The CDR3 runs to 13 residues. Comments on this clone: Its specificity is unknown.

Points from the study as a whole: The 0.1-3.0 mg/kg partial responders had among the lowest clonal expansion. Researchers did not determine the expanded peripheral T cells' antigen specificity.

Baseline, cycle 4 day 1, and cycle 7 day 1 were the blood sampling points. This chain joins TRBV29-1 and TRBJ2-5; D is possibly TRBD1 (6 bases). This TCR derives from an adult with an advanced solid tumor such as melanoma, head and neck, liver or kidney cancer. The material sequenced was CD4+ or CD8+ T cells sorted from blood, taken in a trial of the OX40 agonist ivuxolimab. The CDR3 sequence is CSVNRALQETQYF. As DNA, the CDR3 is TGCAGCGTTAACAGGGCCCTACAAGAGACCCAGTACTTC. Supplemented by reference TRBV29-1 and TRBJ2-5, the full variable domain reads SAVISQKPSRDICQRGTSLTIQCQVDSQVTMMFWYRQQPGQSLTLIATANQGSEATYESGFVIDKFPISRPNLTFSTLTVSNMSPEDSSIYLCSVNRALQETQYFGPGTRLLVL.